This TCR beta chain was recovered during a study of cytomegalovirus exposure and HLA in healthy donors. About the research overall: Of all 400 or so donors who were genotyped, 70% to 85% belonged to the Caucasian-associated ancestry cluster.

The CDR3 sequence is 13 residues long. The germline CDR1 and CDR2 sequences are LNHDA and SQIVND (reference sequence). Deletions cut 10 bases from V and 2 bases from J, with 13 bases between. It was with 60 Vbeta and 13 Jbeta primers that the PCR ran. Generated by immunoSEQ multiplex PCR, the TCRdb table keeps only in-frame clones and is missing some. The table shows about 90,000 clones, with around four fifths occurring only once. The TCR comes from a young man in good health and CMV-seronegative. This chain joins TRBV19 and TRBJ2-3; tentative D call: TRBD2 (5 bases). Sequencing was carried out using PBMCs. The CDR3: CATTTRLTDTQYF. The CDR3 region has the DNA TGTGCCACCACCACTAGGCTCACAGATACGCAGTATTTT.